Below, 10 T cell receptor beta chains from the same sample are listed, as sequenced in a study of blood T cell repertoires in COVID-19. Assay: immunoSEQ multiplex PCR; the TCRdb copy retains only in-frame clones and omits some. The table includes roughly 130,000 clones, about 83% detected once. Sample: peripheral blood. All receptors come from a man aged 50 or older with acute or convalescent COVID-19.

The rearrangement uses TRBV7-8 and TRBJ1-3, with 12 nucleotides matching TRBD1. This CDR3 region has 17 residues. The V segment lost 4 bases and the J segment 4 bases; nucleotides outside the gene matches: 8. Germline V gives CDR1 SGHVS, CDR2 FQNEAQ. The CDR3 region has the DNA TGTGCCAGCAGCTCACCGGGACAGGGGGCAGGAGGAAACACCATATATTTT. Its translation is CASSSPGQGAGGNTIYF.

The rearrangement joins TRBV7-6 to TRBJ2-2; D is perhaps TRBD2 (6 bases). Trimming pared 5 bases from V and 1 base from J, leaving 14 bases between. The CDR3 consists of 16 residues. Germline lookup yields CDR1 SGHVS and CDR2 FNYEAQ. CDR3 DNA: TGTGCCAGCAGCCGAAATAGCGGCCTGAACACCGGGGAGCTGTTTTTT. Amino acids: CASSRNSGLNTGELFF.

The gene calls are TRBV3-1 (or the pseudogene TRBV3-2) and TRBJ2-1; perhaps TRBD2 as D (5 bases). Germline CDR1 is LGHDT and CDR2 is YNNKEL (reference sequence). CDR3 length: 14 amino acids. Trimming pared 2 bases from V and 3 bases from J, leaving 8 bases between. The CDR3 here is CASSQIEGYNEQFF. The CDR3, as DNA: TGTGCCAGCAGCCAAATCGAGGGCTACAATGAGCAGTTCTTC.

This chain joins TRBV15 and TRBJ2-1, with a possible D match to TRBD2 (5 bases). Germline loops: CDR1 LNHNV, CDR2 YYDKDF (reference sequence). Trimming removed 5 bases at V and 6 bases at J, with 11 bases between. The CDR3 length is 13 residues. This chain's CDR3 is CATSGLAGNEQFF. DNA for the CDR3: TGTGCCACCAGCGGCCTGGCGGGCAATGAGCAGTTCTTC.

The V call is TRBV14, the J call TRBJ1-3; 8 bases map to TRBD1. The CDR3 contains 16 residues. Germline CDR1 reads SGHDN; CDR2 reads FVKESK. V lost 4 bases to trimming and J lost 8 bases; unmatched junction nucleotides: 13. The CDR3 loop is CASSRIGQGSHYTIYF. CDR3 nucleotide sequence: TGTGCCAGCAGCCGAATAGGACAGGGCTCACACTACACCATATATTTT.

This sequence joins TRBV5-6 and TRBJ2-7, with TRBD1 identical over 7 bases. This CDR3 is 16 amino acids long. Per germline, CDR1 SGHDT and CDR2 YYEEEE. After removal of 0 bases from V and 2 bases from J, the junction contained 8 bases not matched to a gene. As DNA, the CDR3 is TGTGCCAGCAGCTTGGTCCACTGGGACAGACCCTACGAGCAGTACGTC. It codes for CASSLVHWDRPYEQYV.

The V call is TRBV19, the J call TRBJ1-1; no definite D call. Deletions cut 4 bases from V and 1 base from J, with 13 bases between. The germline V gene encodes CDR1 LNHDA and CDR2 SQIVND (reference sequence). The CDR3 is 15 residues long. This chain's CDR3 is CASSTFTAQNTEAFF. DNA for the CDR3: TGTGCCAGTAGTACCTTCACAGCACAGAACACTGAAGCTTTCTTT.

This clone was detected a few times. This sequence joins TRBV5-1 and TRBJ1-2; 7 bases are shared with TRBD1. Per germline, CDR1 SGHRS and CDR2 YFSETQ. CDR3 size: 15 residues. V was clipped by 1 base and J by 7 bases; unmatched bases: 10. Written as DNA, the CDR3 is TGCGCCAGCAGCTTGAATACAGGGGAAGGAGTTGGCTACACCTTC. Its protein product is CASSLNTGEGVGYTF.

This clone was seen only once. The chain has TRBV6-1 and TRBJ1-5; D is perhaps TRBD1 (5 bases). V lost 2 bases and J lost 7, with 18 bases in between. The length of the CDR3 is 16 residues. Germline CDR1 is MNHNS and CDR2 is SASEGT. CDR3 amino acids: CASSEPVGMGGQPQHF. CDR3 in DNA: TGTGCCAGCAGTGAACCCGTGGGTATGGGGGGACAGCCCCAGCATTTT.

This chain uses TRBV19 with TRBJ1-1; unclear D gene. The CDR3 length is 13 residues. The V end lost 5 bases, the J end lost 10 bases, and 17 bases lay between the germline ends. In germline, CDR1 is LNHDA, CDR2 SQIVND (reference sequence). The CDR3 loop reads CASSLLWGEGAFF. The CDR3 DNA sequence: TGTGCCAGTAGTCTACTCTGGGGAGAGGGAGCTTTCTTT.